This T cell receptor beta chain was profiled in a study of blood T cell repertoires in COVID-19. Whole-study context: The United States, Italy and Spain were the sources of the acute and convalescent COVID-19 samples. From T cells, B-cell-depleted T cells, or PBMCs came the material, which was cDNA or gDNA.

Per the authors' pipeline: The authors estimated nucleated cell counts from reference gene primer amplification. TCRdb's copy holds only in-frame clones and misses some; the assay was immunoSEQ multiplex PCR. D and trimming were read from the DNA, whereas the V and J calls and clone size are those reported in that table. The table has 150,000 or so clones, roughly 82% seen once. Material: peripheral blood. The source is a human donor with acute or convalescent COVID-19. The donor label of this sample is uncertain.

CDR3 protein: CASSLVSGAKNIQYF. In DNA, the CDR3 is TGCGCCAGCAGCTTGGTTTCGGGAGCAAAAAACATTCAGTACTTC. The J gene is TRBJ2-4, the V gene TRBV5-1; weak D call: TRBD2 (6 bases). Trimming shortened V by 0 bases and J by 4 bases, and 11 bases separated the two germline ends. The germline CDR1 and CDR2 sequences are SGHRS and YFSETQ. CDR3 length: 15 residues. The full variable domain, completed using reference TRBV5-1 and TRBJ2-4, is KAGVTQTPRYLIKTRGQQVTLSCSPISGHRSVSWYQQTPGQGLQFLFEYFSETQRNKGNFPGRFSGRQFSNSRSEMNVSTLELGDSALYLCASSLVSGAKNIQYFGAGTRLSVL.